This T cell receptor beta chain derives from a study of cytomegalovirus exposure and HLA in healthy donors. General study findings and limits: Rare TCR sequences predominated, though certain public TCRs were found in many donors. Across donors, presence/absence analyses took sequencing depth to be roughly uniform.

A multiplex PCR was run with 60 Vbeta primers and 13 Jbeta primers. Sequencing was performed with immunoSEQ multiplex PCR; in TCRdb, only in-frame clones are kept and a portion is missing. This sample has roughly 180,000 clones, with over 60% found just once. As for this clone: Its antigen is not known.

CDR1 and CDR2 from the germline V gene are SEHNR and FQNEAQ (reference sequence). The CDR3 covers 14 residues. The germline V and J ends were trimmed by 2 bases and 4 bases, with 8 bases remaining between them. What was sequenced was PBMCs. This TCR was recovered from a man in his late teens or twenties in good health and CMV-seronegative. The rearrangement links TRBV7-9 to TRBJ2-2, with no clear D. CDR3 DNA: TGTGCCAGCAGCTTAAGCGTGGTCACCGGGGAGCTGTTTTTT. Translation gives CASSLSVVTGELFF.